These 28 T cell receptor beta chains were all obtained from the same sample, sequenced in a study of CXCR3-negative and CXCR3-positive naive CD8 T cells. Each TRB cDNA library was prepared by 5' RACE (with UMI labels). TCRdb reprocessed the 5' RACE reads, keeping one entry per CDR3 protein, no DNA. In total, the table holds 100,000 to 150,000 distinct CDR3 sequences. The sample taken for sequencing was naive CXCR3- CD8+ T cells from blood. Subset specified: CD45RO-CCR7+CD27+CD95- naive CD8+ T cells lacking CXCR3 (TNR3-). The receptors stem from a human donor in good health. Some clones in this sample may be carry-over from other donors' samples.

The rearrangement joins TRBV6-2 or TRBV6-3 to TRBJ2-5. Per germline, CDR1 MNHEY and CDR2 SVGEGT. This CDR3 comprises 17 residues. The CDR3 sequence: CASSYSESVGLQETQYF.

The chain employs TRBV15 and TRBJ1-2; TCRdb's D call of TRBD1 is untestable without DNA. Germline V gene data show CDR1 as LNHNV and CDR2 as YYDKDF (reference sequence). CDR3 length: 15 residues. The CDR3 reads CATSSPIEGYYGYTF.

This chain links TRBV2 with TRBJ2-3; TCRdb names TRBD2, which stays unverified in the absence of DNA. This CDR3 contains 18 residues. Germline V CDR1 and CDR2: SNHLY, FYNNEI. The CDR3 sequence is CASKPTSGESKWTDTQYF.

This chain joins TRBV6-2 or TRBV6-3 and TRBJ1-1; TCRdb reports TRBD1, a call that lacks DNA to check it against. CDR1 MNHEY and CDR2 SVGEGT come from the germline V gene. There are 12 residues in the CDR3. CDR3 in amino acids: CASIGQGNEAFF.

The chain uses TRBV6-2 or TRBV6-3 and TRBJ2-1; TCRdb picks TRBD2, but there is no DNA to check that call. Germline CDR1 and CDR2: MNHEY and SVGEGT. The CDR3 is 14 amino acids. CDR3 sequence reads: CASSYHSGGGEQFF.

The V call is TRBV9, the J call TRBJ2-3. The CDR3 consists of 16 residues. Germline lookup yields CDR1 SGDLS and CDR2 YYNGEE. The CDR3 here is CASSVGGAGRTDTQYF.

The chain carries TRBV5-5 and TRBJ2-1. CDR3 size: 15 residues. The germline V gene has CDR1 SGHKS and CDR2 YYEKEE (reference sequence). Here the CDR3 reads CASSFGAAAYNEQFF.

V and J are TRBV29-1 and TRBJ1-1; the TCRdb D gene call, TRBD1, has no DNA to confirm it. This CDR3 comprises 12 residues. CDR1 is SQVTM, CDR2 ANQGSEA, per germline. Here the CDR3 reads CSVGQGKTEAFF.

V and J are TRBV4-1 and TRBJ2-2; TCRdb's assignment of TRBD1 cannot be checked, as there is no DNA. Looked up from germline, CDR1 is MGHRA and CDR2 is YSYEKL. CDR3 size: 15 residues. This CDR3 is CASSQVSSGSGELFF.

The gene calls are TRBV24-1 and TRBJ2-1. The CDR3 runs 13 residues. The germline gives CDR1 KGHDR, CDR2 SFDVKD. CDR3 region: CAIAASSYNEQFF.

The chain has TRBV28 and TRBJ2-1; the TCRdb D gene call, TRBD1, has no DNA to confirm it. CDR3 size: 15 residues. The V gene's germline CDR1 is MDHEN and CDR2 SYDVKM. The CDR3 is CASSAPRGFYNEQFF.

The chain recombines TRBV28 with TRBJ2-1; TCRdb lists TRBD1, though no DNA is available to test this call. In germline, CDR1 is MDHEN, CDR2 SYDVKM. This CDR3 spans 16 amino acids. CDR3 loop: CASSWTGGKRDNEQFF. The full variable domain, completed using reference TRBV28 and TRBJ2-1, is DVKVTQSSRYLVKRTGEKVFLECVQDMDHENMFWYRQDPGLGLRLIYFSYDVKMKEKGDIPEGYSVSREKKERFSLILESASTNQTSMYLCASSWTGGKRDNEQFFGPGTRLTVL.

V and J are TRBV20-1 and TRBJ2-1; the TCRdb D gene call, TRBD2, has no DNA to confirm it. Germline CDR1 and CDR2: DFQATT and SNEGSKA (reference sequence). The CDR3 totals 15 residues. The CDR3 region is CSARATSGFYNEQFF.

The chain links TRBV12-3 or TRBV12-4 to TRBJ2-1; with no DNA, the TCRdb D assignment of TRBD2 cannot be verified. The CDR3 loop spans 16 amino acids. The CDR3 spells CASSLPGLGVGNEQFF.

The J gene is TRBJ2-7, the V gene TRBV5-1; TCRdb gives TRBD1 as the D gene, but with no DNA this cannot be confirmed. This CDR3 is 14 amino acids long. Germline-derived CDR1 and CDR2 are SGHRS and YFSETQ. The CDR3 loop reads CASSLSGTGYEQYF.

This sequence joins TRBV7-9 and TRBJ2-7; TCRdb lists TRBD2, though no DNA is available to test this call. Germline assignment: CDR1 SEHNR and CDR2 FQNEAQ (reference sequence). CDR3 length equals 17 residues. CDR3 loop: CASSSRPAAGPPYEQYF.

J is TRBJ2-7 and V is TRBV12-3 or TRBV12-4; the TCRdb call, TRBD1, lacks DNA for checking. This CDR3 has 17 residues. CDR3 loop: CASSFSTLGQGHYEQYF.

The rearrangement links TRBV28 to TRBJ1-5; as DNA is missing, the TRBD1 call by TCRdb cannot be tested. From germline, CDR1 is MDHEN and CDR2 SYDVKM. This CDR3 region has 15 residues. This chain's CDR3 is CASSFETGGNQPQHF.

This chain uses TRBV15 with TRBJ2-5; TCRdb lists TRBD2, though no DNA is available to test this call. In germline, CDR1 is LNHNV, CDR2 YYDKDF (reference sequence). This CDR3 is 14 amino acids long. The CDR3 here is CATSRRGGQETQYF. Drawing the rest from reference TRBV15 and TRBJ2-5, the complete variable domain is DAMVIQNPRYQVTQFGKPVTLSCSQTLNHNVMYWYQQKSSQAPKLLFHYYDKDFNNEADTPDNFQSRRPNTSFCFLDIRSPGLGDTAMYLCATSRRGGQETQYFGPGTRLLVL.

This chain's CDR3 is CSVMIRGGNEQFF. This chain uses TRBV29-1 with TRBJ2-1; TCRdb's D call of TRBD2 is untestable without DNA. Per the germline V gene, CDR1 is SQVTM and CDR2 is ANQGSEA. This CDR3 is built from 13 residues.

V is TRBV29-1 and J is TRBJ2-2; the TCRdb call, TRBD2, lacks DNA for checking. The CDR3 contains 14 residues. From germline, CDR1 is SQVTM and CDR2 ANQGSEA. CDR3: CSVVVLAGSGELFF.

The CDR3 protein is CASSQPPGSNEAFF. This chain joins TRBV6-2 or TRBV6-3 and TRBJ1-1; TCRdb calls TRBD1, which cannot be checked without DNA. CDR1 and CDR2 from the germline V gene are MNHEY and SVGEGT. The CDR3 sequence is 14 residues long.

The rearrangement links TRBV28 to TRBJ2-5; TCRdb calls TRBD2, which cannot be checked without DNA. The CDR3 length is 15 residues. The germline CDR1 and CDR2 sequences are MDHEN and SYDVKM. CDR3 protein: CASSSPSGGVHPPVF.

The rearrangement joins TRBV7-3 to TRBJ2-1; TCRdb reports TRBD1, a call that lacks DNA to check it against. The length of the CDR3 is 13 residues. Looked up from germline, CDR1 is SGHTA and CDR2 is FQGTGA. This CDR3 reads CASSWGGYNEQFF.

V gene TRBV11-3 combines with J gene TRBJ2-1. Germline V gives CDR1 SGHNT, CDR2 YENEEA. The CDR3 is 13 residues long. CDR3 region: CASSLRGRNEQFF.

CDR3 amino acids: CASSSPDRGQTQYF. The rearrangement joins TRBV7-2 to TRBJ2-5; the TCRdb call, TRBD1, lacks DNA for checking. Germline CDR1 is SGHTA and CDR2 is FQGNSA. The length of the CDR3 is 14 residues.

The chain joins TRBV4-2 to TRBJ2-3; the TCRdb call, TRBD2, lacks DNA for checking. This CDR3 is 19 amino acids long. Germline V CDR1 and CDR2: LGHNA, YNFKEQ. The CDR3 is CASSQDLTSGGASTDTQYF.

The chain combines TRBV7-9 with TRBJ2-5. There are 14 residues in the CDR3. CDR1 is SEHNR, CDR2 FQNEAQ, per germline (reference sequence). CDR3 loop: CASSLERNQETQYF.